Below, 2 T cell receptor beta chains from the same sample are listed, as sequenced in a study of T cells after somatic rescue of genetic block. Clones were read by immunoSEQ multiplex PCR, and TCRdb kept only the in-frame ones, dropping some. The profile shows 60,000 to 75,000 clones, roughly 94% of them singletons. The specimen was peripheral blood mononuclear cells (PBMCs). The receptor set was obtained from a man in his forties or fifties.

The chain carries TRBV5-5 and TRBJ1-2, with no clear D. Germline lookup yields CDR1 SGHKS and CDR2 YYEKEE (reference sequence). This CDR3 has 11 amino acids. Trimming cost V 0 bases and J 6 bases, with 3 bases left between them. CDR3 in DNA: TGTGCCAGCAGCTTGGACGATGGCTACACCTTC. It encodes CASSLDDGYTF.

The chain links TRBV9 to TRBJ2-3; D is possibly TRBD2 (6 bases). Per germline, CDR1 SGDLS and CDR2 YYNGEE. This CDR3 contains 16 residues. V lost 4 bases and J 2 bases, leaving 17 bases between the germline ends. This chain's CDR3 is CASSFLPGLNTDTQYF. The CDR3 nucleotides read TGTGCCAGCAGCTTCTTGCCGGGACTGAACACAGATACGCAGTATTTT.